These 25 T cell receptor beta chains were sequenced from one sample in a study of control samples from healthy donors and cancer patients. Clones were sequenced by immunoSEQ multiplex PCR, and TCRdb holds only the in-frame ones, with some missing. The sample holds roughly 76,000 clones; about 94% are singletons and the top ten take approximately 4.8%. The source material was blood. Receptors were obtained from a woman between 18 and 30 years old in good health.

A note on this clone: Other DNA sequences in the same sample also yield this CDR3. The chain links TRBV19 to TRBJ2-7, with TRBD2 matching over 10 bases. V shed 8 bases, J shed 7 bases, and the junction held 2 bases outside the gene matches. The germline V gene encodes CDR1 LNHDA and CDR2 SQIVND (reference sequence). The CDR3 is made up of 11 amino acids. The CDR3 DNA sequence: TGTGCCAGTTCACTAGCGGGAGAGCAGTACTTC. This translates into CASSLAGEQYF.

As DNA, the CDR3 is TGTGCCAGCAGCCAAGTGCTAGGCAGAGCCTCTGGGGCCAACGTCCTGACTTTC. Translating it yields CASSQVLGRASGANVLTF. The chain carries TRBV14 and TRBJ2-6; D is unclear. The germline CDR1 and CDR2 sequences are SGHDN and FVKESK. The CDR3 covers 18 residues. With 1 base removed from V and 0 bases from J, the gap between germline ends came to 13 bases.

V and J are TRBV28 and TRBJ1-2; TRBD1 might be the D (5 bases). V was cut by 4 bases and J by 8 bases, with 23 bases left in between. Germline V CDR1 and CDR2: MDHEN, SYDVKM. This CDR3 has 16 residues. In DNA form, the CDR3 reads TGTGCCAGCAGTTCAAGGTCAGGGCCTCTATTGCAGGGCTACACCTTC. It specifies CASSSRSGPLLQGYTF.

V usage is TRBV7-2 and J usage is TRBJ2-2; either TRBD1 or TRBD2 may supply D (5 bases each). Germline CDR1 SGHTA, CDR2 FQGNSA. The CDR3 covers 14 residues. The CDR3 reads CASAVGLAIGELFF. The CDR3 coding sequence is TGTGCAAGCGCGGTGGGGCTAGCTATCGGGGAGCTGTTTTTT.

The rearrangement uses TRBV10-3 and TRBJ1-6; the D is unclear. The CDR3 runs to 13 residues. Per germline, CDR1 ENHRY and CDR2 SYGVKD. V was pared by 7 bases and J by 9 bases, with 13 bases between. CDR3 coding DNA: TGTGCCATCACGCCGGGGTATTTTTCACCCCTCCACTTT. Amino acid sequence: CAITPGYFSPLHF.

The V and J genes are TRBV5-5 and TRBJ2-5, with 7 bases that match TRBD2. J gave up 0 bases and V 7 bases, and 12 bases lay outside the gene matches. CDR3 length equals 16 residues. Germline CDR1 is SGHKS and CDR2 is YYEKEE (reference sequence). The CDR3 loop is CASASGERLYQETQYF. The CDR3, as DNA: TGTGCCAGCGCCAGCGGGGAGCGCCTGTACCAAGAGACCCAGTACTTC.

The chain combines TRBV5-4 with TRBJ2-3; D is unclear. Trimming took off 4 bases at V and 0 bases at J, with 12 bases between the two ends. This CDR3 spans 15 amino acids. Germline loops: CDR1 SGHNT, CDR2 YYREEE (reference sequence). CDR3 region: CASSAETRSTDTQYF. DNA for the CDR3: TGTGCCAGCAGCGCCGAAACGAGGAGCACAGATACGCAGTATTTT.

CDR3 amino acids: CASRPSRDRVQPQHF. Here the CDR3 DNA reads TGTGCCAGCAGACCGTCCCGGGACAGGGTTCAGCCCCAGCATTTT. This rearrangement joins TRBV2 to TRBJ1-5, with 9 bases matching TRBD1. The CDR3 is 15 residues long. Germline assignment: CDR1 SNHLY and CDR2 FYNNEI. Trimming at V came to 6 bases and at J to 6 bases, leaving 9 bases not matched to a gene.

The CDR3 bases are TGTGCCAGCAGTTTGATCGGAGGCACCATATATTTT. This translates into CASSLIGGTIYF. This chain connects TRBV27 to TRBJ1-3; D not certain. Germline CDR1 reads MNHEY; CDR2 reads SMNVEV (reference sequence). There are 12 residues in the CDR3. The V end was cut by 3 bases, the J end by 9 bases, with 9 bases between.

V usage is TRBV6-5 and J usage is TRBJ2-3, with D tentatively TRBD1 (5 bases). The CDR3 contains 15 residues. Germline CDR1 reads MNHEY; CDR2 reads SVGAGI. V lost 0 bases, J lost 5 bases, and 12 bases lay in between. The CDR3 sequence: CASSYSRGGIDTQYF. The CDR3 DNA reads TGTGCCAGCAGTTACTCAAGGGGCGGAATAGATACGCAGTATTTT.

This clone has just one count. This chain uses TRBV28 with TRBJ1-2; 8 positions agree with TRBD1. The CDR3 loop spans 13 amino acids. Germline-derived CDR1 and CDR2 are MDHEN and SYDVKM. V gave up 5 bases and J gave up 4 bases; unmatched junction bases: 3. For the CDR3, the DNA is TGTGCCAGCAGTCCACAGGGGGTCTATGGCTACACCTTC. It yields the protein CASSPQGVYGYTF.

The chain is built from TRBV13 and TRBJ1-3; unclear D gene. There are 12 residues in the CDR3. V was clipped by 0 bases and J by 4 bases, with 1 base between them. Germline-derived CDR1 and CDR2 are PRHDT and FYEKMQ (reference sequence). CDR3 sequence (DNA): TGTGCCAGCAGCTTAGGGGGAAACACCATATATTTT. As protein: CASSLGGNTIYF.

The genes are TRBV12-3 or TRBV12-4 and TRBJ1-2; TRBD1 is a possible D gene (5 bases). Trimming cost V 2 bases and J 4 bases, with 8 bases left between them. This CDR3 comprises 13 residues. CDR3 residues: CASSLPGGYGYTF. The CDR3 DNA reads as TGTGCCAGCAGTTTACCCGGGGGCTATGGCTACACCTTC.

This chain links TRBV7-8 with TRBJ2-2, with 12 bases fitting TRBD2. V trimming: 4 bases; J trimming: 7 bases; junction bases outside the gene matches: 4. Germline CDR1 reads SGHVS; CDR2 reads FQNEAQ. The CDR3 is 15 amino acids. CDR3 amino acids: CASSWTSGKIGELFF. As DNA, the CDR3 is TGTGCCAGCAGCTGGACTAGCGGGAAGATCGGGGAGCTGTTTTTT.

The V call is TRBV28, the J call TRBJ1-2; 8 bases match TRBD1. CDR1 and CDR2 (germline): MDHEN, SYDVKM. V gave up 3 bases and J gave up 7 bases; unmatched junction bases: 16. The CDR3 contains 17 residues. CDR3 nucleotides: TGTGCCAGCAGTTTCCTCTACAGGGGGGCGACCCAACGTGGCTACACCTTC. Translating gives CASSFLYRGATQRGYTF.

The V and J genes are TRBV10-1 and TRBJ1-2; no definite D call. CDR3 length: 9 amino acids. V was cut by 8 bases and J by 4 bases, with 2 bases left in between. The V gene's germline CDR1 is WNHNN and CDR2 SYGVQD (reference sequence). The CDR3 DNA reads as TGCGCCAGCCTCTATGGCTACACCTTC. Its protein product is CASLYGYTF.

V gene TRBV27 combines with J gene TRBJ2-3; D possibly matches TRBD1 or TRBD2 (5 bases each). This CDR3 has 16 amino acids. Between the trimmed V and J ends, which lost 3 bases and 0 bases, there was a span of 13 bases. Germline assignment: CDR1 MNHEY and CDR2 SMNVEV (reference sequence). This CDR3 reads CASSFVAGRSTDTQYF. DNA of the CDR3: TGTGCCAGCAGTTTCGTCGCAGGGAGAAGCACAGATACGCAGTATTTT.

This chain joins TRBV9 and TRBJ1-1, with 7 bases aligning to TRBD1. V was pared by 5 bases and J by 5 bases, with 6 bases of the junction left unmatched. There are 13 residues in the CDR3. CDR1 SGDLS and CDR2 YYNGEE come from the germline V gene. The CDR3 sequence is CASSDRVGTEAFF. The CDR3, as DNA: TGTGCCAGCAGTGACAGGGTAGGAACTGAAGCTTTCTTT.

Here the CDR3 DNA reads TGTGCCAGTAGTATGATCGTCGGTGAGACCCAGTACTTC. Amino acids: CASSMIVGETQYF. V usage is TRBV19 and J usage is TRBJ2-5; no clear D. The CDR3 is made up of 13 amino acids. Germline loops: CDR1 LNHDA, CDR2 SQIVND (reference sequence). Trimming cost V 3 bases and J 5 bases, with 10 bases left between them.

The chain joins TRBV6-5 to TRBJ2-3, with 9 nucleotides matching TRBD2. This CDR3 spans 14 amino acids. With 4 bases clipped from V and 8 bases from J, the junction kept 7 bases outside the gene matches. The germline V gene has CDR1 MNHEY and CDR2 SVGAGI. This CDR3 is CASSSGTSLVTQYF. In DNA form, the CDR3 reads TGTGCCAGCAGTTCCGGGACTAGCCTTGTTACGCAGTATTTT.

The chain has TRBV6-6 and TRBJ2-5; tentatively, D is TRBD1 (6 bases). This CDR3 contains 14 residues. The germline gives CDR1 MNHNY, CDR2 SVGAGI (reference sequence). Trimming pared 7 bases from V and 5 bases from J, leaving 17 bases between. The CDR3 loop is CASTWGQGGETQYF. The CDR3, as DNA: TGTGCCAGCACCTGGGGGCAGGGTGGTGAGACCCAGTACTTC.

This sequence joins TRBV4-1 and TRBJ2-1; 8 bases map to TRBD1. Germline CDR1 and CDR2: MGHRA and YSYEKL. This CDR3 contains 18 residues. V trimming: 1 base; J trimming: 0 bases; junction bases outside the gene matches: 8. CDR3 sequence: CASSQAPTGENSYNEQFF. The CDR3 DNA is TGCGCCAGCAGCCAAGCTCCGACAGGGGAAAACTCCTACAATGAGCAGTTCTTC.

The J gene is TRBJ2-2, the V gene TRBV14; D is uncertain. The CDR3 runs to 16 residues. Germline-derived CDR1 and CDR2 are SGHDN and FVKESK. With 4 bases removed from V and 4 bases from J, the gap between germline ends came to 16 bases. The CDR3 loop reads CASSPPMGWSTGELFF. CDR3 DNA: TGTGCCAGCAGCCCTCCCATGGGTTGGAGCACCGGGGAGCTGTTTTTT. The variable domain in full, completed from reference TRBV14 and TRBJ2-2, reads EAGVTQFPSHSVIEKGQTVTLRCDPISGHDNLYWYRRVMGKEIKFLLHFVKESKQDESGMPNNRFLAERTGGTYSTLKVQPAELEDSGVYFCASSPPMGWSTGELFFGEGSRLTVL.

The chain carries TRBV28 and TRBJ1-2; D gene unclear. CDR1 and CDR2 from the germline V gene are MDHEN and SYDVKM. The CDR3 totals 12 residues. V shed 2 bases and J shed 4 bases, with 5 bases lying between them. CDR3 sequence reads: CASSLGLYGYTF. The CDR3 DNA reads TGTGCCAGCAGTTTAGGGCTCTATGGCTACACCTTC.

The chain combines TRBV11-1 with TRBJ2-2; D is perhaps TRBD1 (5 bases). The CDR3 totals 14 residues. Trimming took off 11 bases at V and 8 bases at J, with 21 bases between the two ends. CDR1 SGHAT and CDR2 FQDESV come from the germline V gene (reference sequence). CDR3 sequence: CASLGTGRNGELFF. The CDR3 coding sequence is TGTGCCTCCCTAGGTACAGGTCGGAATGGGGAGCTGTTTTTT.